A selection of T cell receptor beta chains follows, all from one sample in a study of T cells after yellow fever vaccination. TCRdb itself ran the 5' RACE reads through MiXCR, one entry per CDR3 protein. The sample has about 430,000 distinct CDR3 sequences, around 19% seen once. This specimen was PBMCs, taken before the yellow fever booster vaccination. Receptors were obtained from a man between 18 and 35 years old who received the YFV17D yellow fever vaccine. Both conserved end residues are part of each CDR3. Each record gives: D gene, clone size, V gene, J gene, CDR3 DNA, CDR3 protein. The D gene is left open where the match is weak. The size of a clone is reported for some rows only, either as once, few or many, or as a class for expanded clones.

d_call: .; clone_size: few; v_call: TRBV5-5; j_call: TRBJ2-2; cdr3_nt: TGTGCCAGCAGCTTGGAACACACCGGGGAGCTGTTTTTT; cdr3_aa: CASSLEHTGELFF
d_call: .; clone_size: .; v_call: TRBV12-3/TRBV12-4; j_call: TRBJ2-1; cdr3_nt: TGTGCCAGCAGTTCTACAAACAATGAGCAGTTCTTC; cdr3_aa: CASSSTNNEQFF
d_call: .; clone_size: .; v_call: TRBV11-3; j_call: TRBJ1-4; cdr3_nt: TGTGCCAGCAGCTGGCGACGGAAACTGTTTTTT; cdr3_aa: CASSWRRKLFF
d_call: .; clone_size: few; v_call: TRBV19; j_call: TRBJ2-3; cdr3_nt: TGTGCCAGTTATCACGATACGCAGTATTTT; cdr3_aa: CASYHDTQYF
d_call: TRBD2; clone_size: .; v_call: TRBV5-1; j_call: TRBJ2-3; cdr3_nt: TGCGCCAGCAGCCCCGGGGGGGCTGCTAGCACAGATACGCAGTATTTT; cdr3_aa: CASSPGGAASTDTQYF
d_call: .; clone_size: once; v_call: TRBV5-1; j_call: TRBJ1-1; cdr3_nt: TGCGCCAGCAGCGGAACAATCAGCGGCACTGAAGCTTTCTTT; cdr3_aa: CASSGTISGTEAFF
d_call: TRBD2; clone_size: few; v_call: TRBV7-3; j_call: TRBJ2-1; cdr3_nt: TGTGCCAGCAGCCCTAGCGGGGGTCTTAATGAGCAGTTCTTC; cdr3_aa: CASSPSGGLNEQFF
d_call: .; clone_size: .; v_call: TRBV10-3; j_call: TRBJ1-5; cdr3_nt: TGTGCCATCGGTACCGGGACGGATAGCAATCAGCCCCAGCATTTT; cdr3_aa: CAIGTGTDSNQPQHF
d_call: .; clone_size: .; v_call: TRBV24-1; j_call: TRBJ2-3; cdr3_nt: TGTGCCACCAGTGACGCGGACAGCACAGATACGCAGTATTTT; cdr3_aa: CATSDADSTDTQYF
d_call: .; clone_size: few; v_call: TRBV7-2; j_call: TRBJ2-7; cdr3_nt: TGTGCCAGCAGTTTAGTAGGCAGCTCCTACGAGCAGTACTTC; cdr3_aa: CASSLVGSSYEQYF
d_call: .; clone_size: .; v_call: TRBV4-3; j_call: TRBJ1-2; cdr3_nt: TGCGCCAGCAGCCAAGATCACTCTAGCCGCGCCTATGGCTACACCTTC; cdr3_aa: CASSQDHSSRAYGYTF
d_call: .; clone_size: few; v_call: TRBV5-1; j_call: TRBJ2-3; cdr3_nt: TGCGCCAGCAGCGACCCCGTTGGGAGCACAGATACGCAGTATTTT; cdr3_aa: CASSDPVGSTDTQYF
d_call: .; clone_size: .; v_call: TRBV7-3; j_call: TRBJ1-2; cdr3_nt: TGTGCCAGCAGCTTAACCGGCGGGGAGAACTATGGCTACACCTTC; cdr3_aa: CASSLTGGENYGYTF
d_call: .; clone_size: few; v_call: TRBV12-3/TRBV12-4; j_call: TRBJ2-7; cdr3_nt: TGTGCCAGCAGTTTGGGGCAACTAGGCTACGAGCAGTACTTC; cdr3_aa: CASSLGQLGYEQYF
d_call: TRBD1; clone_size: .; v_call: TRBV4-1; j_call: TRBJ1-6; cdr3_nt: TGCGCCAGCAGCCAAGCGGCCGGGACAGGGAATTTAAATTCACCCCTCCACTTT; cdr3_aa: CASSQAAGTGNLNSPLHF
d_call: .; clone_size: .; v_call: TRBV11-2; j_call: TRBJ2-7; cdr3_nt: TGTGCCAGCAGCTTACTTCCTCCGGGCTCCTACGAGCAGTACTTC; cdr3_aa: CASSLLPPGSYEQYF
d_call: .; clone_size: few; v_call: TRBV7-9; j_call: TRBJ1-2; cdr3_nt: TGTGCCAGCAGCTTCGGGGGGCGCGACTATGGCTACACCTTC; cdr3_aa: CASSFGGRDYGYTF
d_call: TRBD2; clone_size: few; v_call: TRBV7-7; j_call: TRBJ2-1; cdr3_nt: TGTGCTAGCAGCCAGACTAGCGGGGCCGATGAGCAGTTCTTC; cdr3_aa: CASSQTSGADEQFF
d_call: .; clone_size: few; v_call: TRBV6-6; j_call: TRBJ1-1; cdr3_nt: TGTGCCAGCAGGGTAAATTACAGGGACACTGAAGCTTTCTTT; cdr3_aa: CASRVNYRDTEAFF
d_call: .; clone_size: .; v_call: TRBV7-2; j_call: TRBJ1-1; cdr3_nt: TGTGCCAGCAGCGCCCCAGGGCCCGAAGCTTTCTTT; cdr3_aa: CASSAPGPEAFF
d_call: .; clone_size: .; v_call: TRBV29-1; j_call: TRBJ2-3; cdr3_nt: TGCAGCGTTGAAGATCTGGGGTCCCGCACAGATACGCAGTATTTT; cdr3_aa: CSVEDLGSRTDTQYF
d_call: .; clone_size: few; v_call: TRBV6-5; j_call: TRBJ2-2; cdr3_nt: TGTGCCAGCAGTTACGGCGTGAACACCGGGGAGCTGTTTTTT; cdr3_aa: CASSYGVNTGELFF
d_call: .; clone_size: few; v_call: TRBV18; j_call: TRBJ2-5; cdr3_nt: TGTGCCAGCTCCGAGGGACGGATAGAGACCCAGTACTTC; cdr3_aa: CASSEGRIETQYF
d_call: .; clone_size: few; v_call: TRBV5-1; j_call: TRBJ2-1; cdr3_nt: TGCGCCAGCAGCTTGTTCCAGGGGCTAGTCAATGAGCAGTTCTTC; cdr3_aa: CASSLFQGLVNEQFF